These 2 T cell receptor beta chains originate from one sample sequenced in a study of cytomegalovirus exposure and HLA in healthy donors. PCR was performed using 60 Vbeta and 13 Jbeta primers. Using immunoSEQ multiplex PCR, the repertoire was profiled, and TCRdb retains in-frame clones only, with some absent. Altogether 250,000 or so clones are present, about nine tenths being singletons, with the ten largest covering about 1.7%. Sequenced material: PBMCs. These receptors originate from a girl aged 2 to 9 in good health and CMV-seronegative.

The chain is built from TRBV11-1 and TRBJ2-7, with 9 bases aligning to TRBD1. Germline CDR1 and CDR2: SGHAT and FQDESV (reference sequence). J was trimmed by 3 bases and V by 4 bases; bases with no gene match: 1. There are 13 residues in the CDR3. The CDR3 region has the DNA TGTGCCAGCAGCTGGGACAGGGACTACGAGCAGTACTTC. The encoded protein is CASSWDRDYEQYF.

The chain joins TRBV5-1 to TRBJ2-3, with D maybe TRBD1 (5 bases). The CDR3 runs to 13 residues. Trimming pared 3 bases from V and 6 bases from J, leaving 11 bases between. Germline V gene sequence: CDR1 SGHRS, CDR2 YFSETQ. CDR3 sequence reads: CASSSRVGDTQYF. The DNA for the CDR3 is TGCGCCAGCAGCTCCAGGGTTGGCGATACGCAGTATTTT.